This T cell receptor beta chain originates from a study of molecular identifiers for immune sequencing clone quantification. Findings of the study overall: Shared barcodes on identical TCR molecules could underestimate the sizes of highly expanded clones.

Making the bulk TCR libraries relied on previously described methods and listed TCR primers. TCRdb recomputed calls from the PCR reads with MiXCR, one row per CDR3 protein. Among approximately 500,000 distinct CDR3 sequences listed, 20% to 25% were seen once. Germline CDR1 is SGHAT and CDR2 is FQNNGV. Trimming shortened V by 5 bases and J by 9 bases, and 8 bases separated the two germline ends. CDR3 length: 11 amino acids. This clonotype has just a few counts. Antigen: not known. V gene TRBV11-2 combines with J gene TRBJ2-1; D is perhaps TRBD1 (5 bases). This receptor was identified in a human donor in good health. Some libraries in this study had Jurkat cell RNA spiked in. Sequencing was done on a sample of naive CD8+ T cells from blood, with Jurkat cell RNA spiked in. The subset was: FACS-sorted CD8+CD4-CCR7+CD45RA+ naive T cells. In DNA, the CDR3 is TGTGCCAGCAGCCCTCAGGGTGAGCAGTTCTTC. This encodes CASSPQGEQFF. The full variable domain, in which reference TRBV11-2 and TRBJ2-1 provide the parts outside the CDR3, is EAGVAQSPRYKIIEKRQSVAFWCNPISGHATLYWYQQILGQGPKLLIQFQNNGVVDDSQLPKDRFSAERLKGVDSTLKIQPAKLEDSAVYLCASSPQGEQFFGPGTRLTVL.